This T cell receptor (beta chain) was retrieved from a study of OX40 agonist ivuxolimab in advanced cancers. Study in general: The eligibility criteria allowed prior anti-PD-1, anti-PD-L1 or anti-CTLA-4 therapy, and roughly 39% had some. Partial responses were achieved by three patients, of whom one had hepatocellular carcinoma and two had cutaneous melanoma.

The CDR3 consists of 14 residues. V lost 5 bases and J 4 bases, leaving 14 bases between the germline ends. Germline V lookup: CDR1 LNHDA, CDR2 SQIVND (reference sequence). Regarding this clone: Its cognate antigen is unknown.

Clones were read by immunoSEQ multiplex PCR, and TCRdb kept only the in-frame ones, dropping some. In the table there are about 40,000 clones, around 89% of which are singletons. Broader study findings: Not determined was the antigen specificity of the expanded peripheral T cells.

This sequence was found in an adult with an advanced solid tumor such as melanoma, head and neck, liver or kidney cancer. Material: CD4+ or CD8+ T cells sorted from blood, obtained in a trial of the OX40 agonist ivuxolimab. The V and J genes are TRBV19 and TRBJ2-5; D remains ambiguous. The CDR3 reads CASSPVGGSETQYF. CDR3 bases: TGTGCCAGTAGTCCGGTTGGCGGATCAGAGACCCAGTACTTC.